This TCR beta chain emerged from a study of Ad26.COV2.S vaccination and SARS-CoV-2 variants. Overall study context: Ad26.COV2.S, an intramuscular injection, was given once or twice 56 days apart.

Study-wide results and caveats: Vaccine and placebo groups showed comparable non-spike TCR breadth. Reported findings describe substantial breadth in spike-specific CD8+ and CD4+ T cell responses following vaccination.

Some clones are missing from TCRdb's copy, which holds only in-frame ones; the method was immunoSEQ multiplex PCR. The table has 380,000 or so clones, roughly 90% seen once. On this clone: Its specificity is unknown.

Germline lookup yields CDR1 SGHRS and CDR2 YFSETQ. The CDR3 is 14 amino acids. The ends lost 2 bases at V and 6 bases at J; junction bases unmatched: 6. Treatment meaning: roughly 20 received Ad26.COV2.S at low or high dose, single or two shots; 5 received placebo; per-sample allocation not given. Samples came from day 63 after the first vaccine or placebo injection. The rearrangement joins TRBV5-1 to TRBJ2-7; 9 bases agree with TRBD1. Sequenced here: peripheral blood, sampled in a trial of Ad26.COV2.S vaccine versus placebo. This TCR came from a person aged 18 to 65 who received the Ad26.COV2.S COVID-19 vaccine or a placebo. CDR3 DNA sequence: TGCGCCAGCAGCTTCGTACAGGGGGCGCGCGAGCAGTACTTC. Its translation: CASSFVQGAREQYF.